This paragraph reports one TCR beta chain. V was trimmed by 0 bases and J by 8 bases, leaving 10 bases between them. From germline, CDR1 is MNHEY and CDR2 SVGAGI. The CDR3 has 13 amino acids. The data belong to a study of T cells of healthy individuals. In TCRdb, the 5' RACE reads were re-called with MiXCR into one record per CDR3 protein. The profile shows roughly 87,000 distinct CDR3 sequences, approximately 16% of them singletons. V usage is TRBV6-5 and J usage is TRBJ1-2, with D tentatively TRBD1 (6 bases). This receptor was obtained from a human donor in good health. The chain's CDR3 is CASSYSSRGGYTF. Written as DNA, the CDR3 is TGTGCCAGCAGTTACTCATCCAGGGGAGGCTACACCTTC.